These T cell receptor beta chains were read from a single sample in a study of memory CD4+ T cells and cytomegalovirus serostatus. Clones were sequenced by immunoSEQ multiplex PCR, and TCRdb holds only the in-frame ones, with some missing. Seen here are roughly 39,000 clones, roughly 80% observed once, and the top ten hold roughly 0.76%. Sequencing was done on a sample of memory CD4+ T cells from blood. The receptors were gathered from an adult in good health and CMV-seronegative. The CDR3 runs from the conserved cysteine through the conserved F or W. The D gene is left open where the match is weak. Expanded clones get a size class; other rows say once, few or many, or leave the size out.

CDR3,DNA,J,V,size,D
CASSLRGGAKNIQYF,TGTGCCAGCAGCTTAAGGGGGGGCGCCAAAAACATTCAGTACTTC,TRBJ2-4,TRBV13,.,.
CASSLGGVTDTQYF,TGTGCCAGTTCTTTGGGGGGGGTCACAGATACGCAGTATTTT,TRBJ2-3,TRBV19,.,TRBD2
CASSIDFNQPQHF,TGTGCCAGTAGTATAGACTTCAATCAGCCCCAGCATTTT,TRBJ1-5,TRBV19,.,.
CASRSGQYTDTQYF,TGTGCCAGCAGGTCGGGACAGTACACAGATACGCAGTATTTT,TRBJ2-3,TRBV27,.,TRBD1
CAMGQRNTEAFF,TGTGCCATGGGACAGAGGAACACTGAAGCTTTCTTT,TRBJ1-1,TRBV10-3,.,TRBD1
CASSKQGGMRSTEAFF,TGTGCCAGCAGCAAACAGGGAGGGATGCGAAGCACTGAAGCTTTCTTT,TRBJ1-1,TRBV7-8,once,.
CASSEALGRSRRDKLFF,TGTGCCAGCAGTGAAGCGCTGGGGAGGTCTAGGAGGGACAAGCTGTTTTTT,TRBJ2-2,TRBV6-1,.,.
CASSWPGTGQQETQYF,TGCGCCAGCAGCTGGCCAGGGACAGGGCAACAAGAGACCCAGTACTTC,TRBJ2-5,TRBV10-1,.,TRBD1
CASSLGVVGGSPLHF,TGTGCCAGCAGCTTAGGAGTTGTCGGTGGGTCACCCCTCCACTTT,TRBJ1-6,TRBV7-9,.,.
CASSLGRGDGYTF,TGTGCCAGCAGTTTAGGCAGGGGGGACGGCTACACCTTC,TRBJ1-2,TRBV27,.,TRBD1
CASSDLRSLEQYF,TGCGCCAGCAGTGATCTCAGATCCTTGGAGCAGTACTTC,TRBJ2-7,TRBV10-1,.,.
CASSYSTVSFTEAFF,TGTGCCAGCAGTTACTCGACTGTCAGCTTCACTGAAGCTTTCTTT,TRBJ1-1,TRBV6-5,once,.
CSVGGQSNQPQHF,TGCAGCGTTGGGGGACAGAGCAATCAGCCCCAGCATTTT,TRBJ1-5,TRBV29-1,few,TRBD1
CASSLDFRGNTEAFF,TGTGCCAGCTCACTAGATTTCAGGGGAAACACTGAAGCTTTCTTT,TRBJ1-1,TRBV18,.,.
CASSLGLAAVLSNYGYTF,TGCGCCAGCAGCTTGGGTTTAGCGGCAGTCCTTTCTAACTATGGCTACACCTTC,TRBJ1-2,TRBV5-1,once,.
CASRRAQMNTEAFF,TGTGCCAGCAGGCGGGCGCAGATGAACACTGAAGCTTTCTTT,TRBJ1-1,TRBV6-1,.,.
CASSATTVNTGELFF,TGTGCCAGCAGCGCCACGACAGTTAACACCGGGGAGCTGTTTTTT,TRBJ2-2,TRBV7-3,.,.
CASSRLTTTNEKLFF,TGTGCCAGCAGCCGGCTGACAACAACTAATGAAAAACTGTTTTTT,TRBJ1-4,TRBV7-9,.,.
CASSLDAGEKLFF,TGTGCCAGCAGCTTAGATGCGGGTGAAAAACTGTTTTTT,TRBJ1-4,TRBV7-2,once,.
CATSGGADTSTDTQYF,TGTGCCACCAGCGGGGGGGCGGACACTAGCACAGATACGCAGTATTTT,TRBJ2-3,TRBV15,.,.
CASSLVRGPAGELFF,TGTGCCAGCAGCTTGGTCCGGGGTCCCGCCGGGGAGCTGTTTTTT,TRBJ2-2,TRBV5-8,.,.
CASRSTSGSSYEQYF,TGTGCCAGTAGGTCGACTAGCGGGTCCTCCTACGAGCAGTACTTC,TRBJ2-7,TRBV19,.,TRBD2
CASAQDRVNQPQHF,TGTGCCAGCGCCCAGGACAGGGTTAATCAGCCCCAGCATTTT,TRBJ1-5,TRBV2,.,TRBD1
CASSVQLGTEQYF,TGTGCCAGCAGCGTACAGCTGGGGACGGAGCAGTACTTC,TRBJ2-7,TRBV9,.,.
CASSQGIYSQETQYF,TGTGCCAGCAGCCAAGGAATCTACAGCCAAGAGACCCAGTACTTC,TRBJ2-5,TRBV14,.,.
CASSLVRGSYNSPLHF,TGTGCCAGCAGCTTGGTCAGGGGTTCCTATAATTCACCCCTCCACTTT,TRBJ1-6,TRBV5-4,.,.
CASSTPGQAGAEAFF,TGTGCCAGTAGTACTCCGGGACAGGCGGGTGCTGAAGCTTTCTTT,TRBJ1-1,TRBV19,.,TRBD1
CASSIADTINQPQHF,TGTGCCAGTAGTATAGCCGACACTATTAATCAGCCCCAGCATTTT,TRBJ1-5,TRBV19,few,.
CASRQDRAANTIYF,TGTGCCAGCAGACAGGACAGGGCGGCAAACACCATATATTTT,TRBJ1-3,TRBV27,.,TRBD1
CAWQIDYEQYF,TGTGCCTGGCAGATAGATTACGAGCAGTACTTC,TRBJ2-7,TRBV30,.,.
CASSSYLGTNYGYTF,TGTGCCAGCAGTTCATATTTAGGGACTAACTATGGCTACACCTTC,TRBJ1-2,TRBV2,.,.
CASSQANRGQSRETQYF,TGCGCCAGCAGCCAAGCGAACAGGGGGCAAAGTAGAGAGACCCAGTACTTC,TRBJ2-5,TRBV4-1,few,TRBD1
CASSRGPDTQYF,TGTGCCAGCAGTCGGGGCCCAGATACGCAGTATTTT,TRBJ2-3,TRBV6-5,.,.
CASSFQGNSNQPQHF,TGTGCCAGCAGCTTTCAGGGGAATAGCAATCAGCCCCAGCATTTT,TRBJ1-5,TRBV27,.,.
CASSLKGGEETQYF,TGTGCCAGCAGCTTGAAGGGAGGGGAAGAGACCCAGTACTTC,TRBJ2-5,TRBV5-4,once,TRBD2
CASSSSGNRASYGYTF,TGTGCCAGCAGCTCCTCGGGGAATAGGGCTAGCTATGGCTACACCTTC,TRBJ1-2,TRBV5-4,.,.
CSVDEDTDTQYF,TGCAGCGTGGACGAGGACACAGATACGCAGTATTTT,TRBJ2-3,TRBV29-1,.,.
CAWGKGAETQYF,TGTGCCTGGGGGAAGGGAGCAGAGACCCAGTACTTC,TRBJ2-5,TRBV30,.,.
CASSEWDRGSSTDTQYF,TGTGCCAGCAGTGAATGGGACAGAGGTTCTAGCACAGATACGCAGTATTTT,TRBJ2-3,TRBV25-1,.,TRBD1
CASSQDPLASGRSGANVLTF,TGTGCCAGCAGCCAAGACCCGCTGGCGAGCGGGAGATCTGGGGCCAACGTCCTGACTTTC,TRBJ2-6,TRBV14,.,TRBD2
CASSFRGENTEAFF,TGCGCCAGCAGCTTCCGGGGCGAAAACACTGAAGCTTTCTTT,TRBJ1-1,TRBV5-1,.,.
CAWSVSFDSQETQYF,TGTGCCTGGAGTGTATCCTTTGACAGCCAAGAGACCCAGTACTTC,TRBJ2-5,TRBV30,.,.
CASSIGEGEKLFF,TGTGCCAGTAGTATAGGAGAAGGGGAAAAACTGTTTTTT,TRBJ1-4,TRBV19,.,.
CSGHNQETQYF,TGCAGTGGACACAACCAAGAGACCCAGTACTTC,TRBJ2-5,TRBV20-1,.,.
CASSVGWGGLAGTVWNTGELFF,TGTGCCAGCAGTGTAGGCTGGGGAGGACTAGCGGGGACGGTATGGAACACCGGGGAGCTGTTTTTT,TRBJ2-2,TRBV2,once,TRBD2
CASSDSWTSFGTEAFF,TGTGCCAGCAGTGACTCATGGACATCTTTCGGCACTGAAGCTTTCTTT,TRBJ1-1,TRBV6-4,.,.